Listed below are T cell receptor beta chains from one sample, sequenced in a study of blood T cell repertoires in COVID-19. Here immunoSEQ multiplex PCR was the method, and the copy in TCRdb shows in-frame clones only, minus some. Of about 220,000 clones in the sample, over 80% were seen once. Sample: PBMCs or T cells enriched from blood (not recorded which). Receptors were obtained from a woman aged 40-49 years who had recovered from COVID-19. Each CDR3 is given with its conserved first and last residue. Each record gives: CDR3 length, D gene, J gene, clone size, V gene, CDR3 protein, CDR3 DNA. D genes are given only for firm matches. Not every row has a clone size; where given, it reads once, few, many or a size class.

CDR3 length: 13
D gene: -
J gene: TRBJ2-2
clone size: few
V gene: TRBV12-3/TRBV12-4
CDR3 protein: CASSTRNTGELFF
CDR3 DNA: TGTGCCAGCAGTACCAGGAACACCGGGGAGCTGTTTTTT

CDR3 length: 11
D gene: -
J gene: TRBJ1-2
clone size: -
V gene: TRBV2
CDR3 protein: CASSAQEGYTF
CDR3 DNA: TGTGCCAGCAGTGCTCAGGAAGGCTACACCTTC

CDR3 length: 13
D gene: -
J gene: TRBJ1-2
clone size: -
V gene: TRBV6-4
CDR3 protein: CASSDTGTYGYTF
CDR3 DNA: TGTGCCAGCAGTGACACAGGGACCTATGGCTACACCTTC

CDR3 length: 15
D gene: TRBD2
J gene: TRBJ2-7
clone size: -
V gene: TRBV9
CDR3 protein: CASSPTSGNTYEQYF
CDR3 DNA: TGTGCCAGCAGCCCTACTAGCGGGAATACCTACGAGCAGTACTTC

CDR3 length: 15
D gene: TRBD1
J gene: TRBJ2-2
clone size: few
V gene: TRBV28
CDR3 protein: CAIQGPGGNTGELFF
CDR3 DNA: TGTGCCATCCAGGGTCCAGGGGGGAACACCGGGGAGCTGTTTTTT

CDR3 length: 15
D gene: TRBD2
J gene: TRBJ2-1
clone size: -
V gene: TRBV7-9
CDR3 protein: CASSLGGLAGGGQFF
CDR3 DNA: TGTGCCAGCAGCCTAGGAGGACTAGCGGGAGGGGGGCAGTTCTTC

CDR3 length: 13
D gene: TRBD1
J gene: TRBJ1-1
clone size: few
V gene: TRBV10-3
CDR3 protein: CAISGYRGSEAFF
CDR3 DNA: TGTGCCATCAGTGGCTACAGGGGGTCTGAAGCTTTCTTT

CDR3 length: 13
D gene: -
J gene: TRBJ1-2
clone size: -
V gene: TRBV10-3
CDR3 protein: CAISESGDYGYTF
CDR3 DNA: TGTGCCATCAGTGAGTCCGGGGACTATGGCTACACCTTC

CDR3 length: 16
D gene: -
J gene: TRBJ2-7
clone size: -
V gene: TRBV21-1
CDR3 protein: CASSNPVGNNRDEQYF
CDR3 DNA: TGTGCCAGCAGCAATCCCGTTGGAAACAACAGAGACGAGCAGTACTTC

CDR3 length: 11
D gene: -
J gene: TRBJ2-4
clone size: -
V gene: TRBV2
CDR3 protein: CASLRGDIQYF
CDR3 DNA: TGTGCCAGCCTCAGGGGGGACATTCAGTACTTC

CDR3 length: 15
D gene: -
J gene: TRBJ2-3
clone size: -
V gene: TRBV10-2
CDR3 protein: CASSRTTSSTDTQYF
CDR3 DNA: TGCGCCAGCAGCCGGACTACCTCTAGCACAGATACGCAGTATTTT

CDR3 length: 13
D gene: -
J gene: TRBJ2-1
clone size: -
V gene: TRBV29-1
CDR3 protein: CSVEWAGGSEQFF
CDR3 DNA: TGCAGCGTTGAGTGGGCAGGGGGGAGTGAGCAGTTCTTC

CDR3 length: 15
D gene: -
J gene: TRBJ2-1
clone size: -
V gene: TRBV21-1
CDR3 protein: CASIPTIAGGVEQFF
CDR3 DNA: TGTGCCAGCATCCCAACCATAGCGGGAGGAGTTGAGCAGTTCTTC

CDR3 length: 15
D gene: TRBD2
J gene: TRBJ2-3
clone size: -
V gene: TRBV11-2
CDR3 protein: CASSVRSGRSDTQYF
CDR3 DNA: TGTGCCAGCAGCGTCCGTAGCGGGAGGTCAGATACGCAGTATTTT

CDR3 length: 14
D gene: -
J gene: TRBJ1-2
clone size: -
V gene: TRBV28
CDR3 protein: CASSPSGAPWGYTF
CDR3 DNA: TGTGCCAGCAGTCCTAGCGGGGCCCCCTGGGGCTACACCTTC

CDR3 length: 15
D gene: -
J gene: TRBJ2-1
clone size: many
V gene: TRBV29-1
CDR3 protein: CSAPPIGSSYNEQFF
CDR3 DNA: TGCAGCGCTCCCCCGATCGGGAGCTCCTACAATGAGCAGTTCTTC

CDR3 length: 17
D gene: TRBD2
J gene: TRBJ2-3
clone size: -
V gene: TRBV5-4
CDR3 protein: CASSWNGGLAVTDTQYF
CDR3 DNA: TGTGCCAGCAGCTGGAATGGTGGACTAGCGGTCACAGATACGCAGTATTTT

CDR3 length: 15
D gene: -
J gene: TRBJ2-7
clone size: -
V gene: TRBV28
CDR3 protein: CASSFRLTGVNEQYF
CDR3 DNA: TGTGCCAGCAGTTTTCGGCTCACGGGGGTGAACGAGCAGTACTTC

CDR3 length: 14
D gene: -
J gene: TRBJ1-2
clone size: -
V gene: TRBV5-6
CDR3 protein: CASSLQGLGYGYTF
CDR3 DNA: TGTGCCAGCAGCTTACAGGGCCTAGGCTATGGCTACACCTTC

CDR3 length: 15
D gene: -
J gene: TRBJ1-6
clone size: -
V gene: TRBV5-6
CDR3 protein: CASSFWGRDISPLHF
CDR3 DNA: TGTGCCAGCAGCTTTTGGGGACGGGACATTTCACCCCTCCACTTT

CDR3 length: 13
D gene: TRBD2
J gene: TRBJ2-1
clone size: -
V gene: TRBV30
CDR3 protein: CASLFQAGDEQFF
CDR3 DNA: TGTGCCTCCCTTTTCCAGGCGGGGGATGAGCAGTTCTTC

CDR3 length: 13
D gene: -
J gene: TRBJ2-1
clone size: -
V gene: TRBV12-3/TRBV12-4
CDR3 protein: CASSRGTNNEQFF
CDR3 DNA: TGTGCCAGCAGCCGCGGAACTAACAATGAGCAGTTCTTC

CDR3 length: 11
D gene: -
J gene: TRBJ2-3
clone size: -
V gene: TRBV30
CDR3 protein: CAWTGTDTQYF
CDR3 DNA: TGTGCCTGGACAGGGACTGATACGCAGTATTTT

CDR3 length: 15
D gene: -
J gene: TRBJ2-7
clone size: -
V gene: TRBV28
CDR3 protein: CASTPGGSGPYEQYF
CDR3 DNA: TGTGCCAGCACCCCTGGTGGTTCTGGCCCCTACGAGCAGTACTTC

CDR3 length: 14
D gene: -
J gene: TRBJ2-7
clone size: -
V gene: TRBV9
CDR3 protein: CASSGGHDAYEQYF
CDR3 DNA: TGTGCCAGCAGCGGTGGACATGACGCCTACGAGCAGTACTTC

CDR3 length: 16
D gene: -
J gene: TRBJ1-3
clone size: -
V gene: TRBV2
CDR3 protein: CASSEFSTGFGNTIYF
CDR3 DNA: TGTGCCAGCAGCGAATTCTCTACAGGGTTTGGAAACACCATATATTTT

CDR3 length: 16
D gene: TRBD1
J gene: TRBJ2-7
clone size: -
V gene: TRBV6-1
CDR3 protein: CASSERQGTYSYEQYF
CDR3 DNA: TGTGCCAGCAGTGAGAGACAGGGGACTTACTCCTACGAGCAGTACTTC

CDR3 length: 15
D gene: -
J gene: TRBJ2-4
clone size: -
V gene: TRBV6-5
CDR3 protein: CASGLDTLAKNIQYF
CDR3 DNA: TGTGCCAGCGGTCTGGACACACTCGCCAAAAACATTCAGTACTTC

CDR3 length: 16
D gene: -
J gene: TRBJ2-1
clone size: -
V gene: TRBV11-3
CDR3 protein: CASSLEGGIGDNEQFF
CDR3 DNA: TGTGCCAGCAGCTTAGAGGGCGGGATCGGGGACAATGAGCAGTTCTTC

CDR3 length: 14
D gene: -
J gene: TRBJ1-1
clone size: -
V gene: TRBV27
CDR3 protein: CASSLHRDGAEAFF
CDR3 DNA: TGTGCCAGCAGTTTACACAGGGATGGGGCTGAAGCTTTCTTT

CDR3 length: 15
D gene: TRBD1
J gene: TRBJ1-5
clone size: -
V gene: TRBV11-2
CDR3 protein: CASSSTGKSNQPQHF
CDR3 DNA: TGTGCCAGCAGCTCGACAGGGAAGAGCAATCAGCCCCAGCATTTT

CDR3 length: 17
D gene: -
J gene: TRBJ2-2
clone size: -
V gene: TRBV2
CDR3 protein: CASSEPGRGTNTGELFF
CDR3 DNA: TGTGCCAGCAGTGAACCCGGCAGGGGAACGAACACCGGGGAGCTGTTTTTT

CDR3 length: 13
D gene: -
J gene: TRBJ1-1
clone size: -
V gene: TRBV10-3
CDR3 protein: CAISDRRELEAFF
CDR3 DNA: TGTGCCATCAGTGACCGCCGGGAGTTGGAAGCTTTCTTT

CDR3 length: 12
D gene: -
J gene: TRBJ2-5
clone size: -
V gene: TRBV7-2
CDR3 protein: CASSDAFGTQYF
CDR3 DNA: TGTGCCAGCAGCGATGCGTTTGGGACCCAGTACTTC

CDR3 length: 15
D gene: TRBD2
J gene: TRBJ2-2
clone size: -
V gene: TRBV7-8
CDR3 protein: CASSLVSGGTGELFF
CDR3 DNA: TGTGCCAGCAGCTTAGTTTCGGGGGGTACCGGGGAGCTGTTTTTT

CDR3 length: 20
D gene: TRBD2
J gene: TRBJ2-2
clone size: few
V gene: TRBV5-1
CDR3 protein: CASSLSELAGFGLITGELFF
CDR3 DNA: TGCGCCAGCAGCTTGTCTGAACTAGCGGGGTTCGGGTTAATCACCGGGGAGCTGTTTTTT

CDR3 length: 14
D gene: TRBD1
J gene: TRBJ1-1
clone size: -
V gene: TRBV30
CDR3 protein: CAWRTGVLGTEAFF
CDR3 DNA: TGTGCCTGGAGGACAGGGGTCTTAGGTACTGAAGCTTTCTTT

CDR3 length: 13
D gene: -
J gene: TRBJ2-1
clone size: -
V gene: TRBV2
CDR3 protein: CASRTTPYNEQFF
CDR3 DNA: TGTGCCAGCAGAACTACGCCATACAATGAGCAGTTCTTC

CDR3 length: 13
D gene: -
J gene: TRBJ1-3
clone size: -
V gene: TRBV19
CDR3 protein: CASSIGLQNTIYF
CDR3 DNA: TGTGCCAGTAGTATCGGACTTCAAAACACCATATATTTT

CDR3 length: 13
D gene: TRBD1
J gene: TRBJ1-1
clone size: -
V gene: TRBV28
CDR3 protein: CASSLRDRVEAFF
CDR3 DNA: TGTGCCAGCAGTCTACGGGACAGGGTCGAGGCTTTCTTT

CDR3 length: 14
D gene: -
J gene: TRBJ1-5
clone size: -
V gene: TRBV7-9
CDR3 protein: CASSLGYSNQPQHF
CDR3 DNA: TGTGCCAGCAGCTTGGGCTATAGCAATCAGCCCCAGCATTTT

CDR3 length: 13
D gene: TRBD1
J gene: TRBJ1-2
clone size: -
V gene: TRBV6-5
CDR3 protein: CASRKPGQFGYTF
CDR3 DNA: TGTGCCAGCAGAAAACCGGGACAGTTTGGCTACACCTTC

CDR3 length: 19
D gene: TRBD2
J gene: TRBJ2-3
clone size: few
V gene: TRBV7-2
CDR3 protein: CASSLPLLAVFSSTDTQYF
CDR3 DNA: TGTGCCAGCAGCTTACCCCTCCTAGCGGTATTCTCTAGCACAGATACGCAGTATTTT

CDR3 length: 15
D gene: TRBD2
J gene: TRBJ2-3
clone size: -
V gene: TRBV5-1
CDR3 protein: CASSWTSGTWDTQYF
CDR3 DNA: TGCGCCAGCAGCTGGACTAGCGGGACGTGGGATACGCAGTATTTT

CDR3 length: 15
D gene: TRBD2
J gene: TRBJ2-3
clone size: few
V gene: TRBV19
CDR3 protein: CASSDPGRASDTQYF
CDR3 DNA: TGTGCCAGTAGTGATCCCGGGAGGGCCTCAGATACGCAGTATTTT